A single sample is the source of the 28 T cell receptor beta chains below, sequenced in a study of glioma-infiltrating T cells. Using RNA template, CDR3s of TCR alpha and beta were amplified with iRepertoire arm-PCR. TCRdb processed the multiplex PCR reads anew with MiXCR; each CDR3 protein has one entry. The sample carries roughly 200,000 distinct CDR3 sequences, about 31% recorded once. Sequencing was carried out using glioma tissue, nonneoplastic brain tissue, or PBMCs (not recorded which). All receptors derive from a human donor with low-grade glioma or glioblastoma, undergoing nonglioma brain surgery, or in good health (not recorded which).

This clonotype came up once. The chain carries TRBV12-5 and TRBJ2-3, with 8 bases lining up with TRBD2. Germline V CDR1 and CDR2: LGHNT, FRNRAP. V was pared by 6 bases and J by 5 bases, with 7 bases of the junction left unmatched. The CDR3 is 14 amino acids. CDR3 amino acids: CASGPGLEKDTQYF. In DNA, the CDR3 is TGTGCTAGTGGCCCGGGACTAGAAAAAGATACGCAGTATTTT.

J is TRBJ1-1 and V is TRBV29-1; a possible D gene is TRBD1 (5 bases). V was pared by 8 bases and J by 0 bases, with 10 bases between. CDR3 length: 12 residues. CDR1 and CDR2 from the germline V gene are SQVTM and ANQGSEA. Here the CDR3 DNA reads TGCAGCTCCGGACAACTGAACACTGAAGCTTTCTTT. Translation: CSSGQLNTEAFF.

Points on this clonotype: This may be a read error: a much more frequent sequence differs by one nucleotide. The V call is TRBV19, the J call TRBJ1-5; 8 bases match TRBD1. The CDR3 is 14 amino acids. Germline values: CDR1 LNHDA, CDR2 SQIVND (reference sequence). The CDR3 spells CASSTTGDNQLQHF. CDR3 bases: TGTGCCAGTAGCACGACAGGGGACAATCAGCTCCAGCATTTT.

This clonotype has at least ten counts. The rearrangement links TRBV6-2 or TRBV6-3 to TRBJ1-2; D remains ambiguous. V was cut by 6 bases and J by 8 bases, with 13 bases left in between. The CDR3 is made up of 12 amino acids. CDR1 MNHEY and CDR2 SVGEGT come from the germline V gene. The DNA of the CDR3 is TGTGCCAGCAGACTAGAGGGAGGAGGCTACACCTTC. Translated: CASRLEGGGYTF.

The V and J genes are TRBV29-1 and TRBJ1-2; D is ambiguous. The CDR3 contains 11 residues. The V gene's germline CDR1 is SQVTM and CDR2 ANQGSEA. The chain's CDR3 is CRVFRTDGYTF. CDR3 nucleotides: TGCAGAGTTTTCCGAACGGATGGCTACACCTTC. Drawing the rest from reference TRBV29-1 and TRBJ1-2, the complete variable domain is SAVISQKPSRDICQRGTSLTIQCQVDSQVTMMFWYRQQPGQSLTLIATANQGSEATYESGFVIDKFPISRPNLTFSTLTVSNMSPEDSSIYLCRVFRTDGYTFGSGTRLTVV.

This clonotype was counted many times. The V call is TRBV28, the J call TRBJ1-2; D unclear. Trimming shortened V by 6 bases and J by 5 bases, and 25 bases separated the two germline ends. Germline V gene data show CDR1 as MDHEN and CDR2 as SYDVKM. This CDR3 region has 17 residues. The CDR3 region is CASRPRMLVEGRYGYTF. The CDR3 nucleotides read TGTGCCAGCAGACCCAGAATGCTGGTGGAAGGAAGGTATGGCTACACCTTC.

With regard to this clonotype: Since a much larger clone is just one base distant, this may be a read error. The chain couples TRBV29-1 to TRBJ2-5; D is unresolved. The CDR3 extends over 13 amino acids. Trimming took 7 bases from V and 3 from J, leaving 15 bases between them. CDR1 and CDR2 (germline): SQVTM, ANQGSEA. CDR3 region: CSAPTRQEETQYF. The CDR3 coding sequence is TGCAGCGCTCCAACCCGGCAGGAAGAGACCCAGTACTTC.

V and J are TRBV7-2 and TRBJ2-1; D unresolved. CDR1 SGHTA and CDR2 FQGNSA come from the germline V gene. The CDR3 has 15 residues. Trimming shortened V by 6 bases and J by 8 bases, and 20 bases separated the two germline ends. The DNA for the CDR3 is TGTGCCAGCAGTTTTAACAGCCTAATGGCATATGAGCAGTTCTTC. It codes for CASSFNSLMAYEQFF.

This clonotype was counted ten times or more. The chain combines TRBV27 with TRBJ2-3; TRBD2 matches at 12 bases. CDR3 length: 18 amino acids. Germline trimming cut 2 bases from V and 3 bases from J; bases unmatched to any gene: 9. Germline-derived CDR1 and CDR2 are MNHEY and SMNVEV (reference sequence). The CDR3 sequence: CASSLASGRAFGTDTQYF. CDR3 coding DNA: TGTGCCAGCAGTTTAGCTAGCGGGAGGGCCTTCGGGACAGATACGCAGTATTTT.

This rearrangement joins TRBV7-2 to TRBJ2-1; tentatively, D is TRBD2 (6 bases). The V and J ends lost 7 bases and 3 bases respectively, with 16 bases between them. Germline V gene data show CDR1 as SGHTA and CDR2 as FQGNSA. This CDR3 is built from 15 residues. In DNA form, the CDR3 reads TGTGCCAGCAACCCCGACGTTAGCGGCTACAATGAGCAGTTCTTC. It translates to CASNPDVSGYNEQFF.

A note on this clonotype: The junction and the germline gene differ at one end; a read error may be behind it. This chain connects TRBV6-6 to TRBJ2-5; 8 bases fit TRBD1. The CDR3 runs to 15 residues. CDR1 is MNHNY and CDR2 is SVGAGI in the germline V gene (reference sequence). The CDR3 DNA reads as TGTGCCAGCAATGGGGACAGGAGAATGGTAGAGACGCAGTACTTC. Protein sequence: CASNGDRRMVETQYF.

This clonotype was seen many times. This chain joins TRBV10-3 and TRBJ1-5; no firm D call. Looked up from germline, CDR1 is ENHRY and CDR2 is SYGVKD. Trimming took 2 bases from V and 1 from J, leaving 3 bases between them. CDR3 size: 13 residues. CDR3 residues: CAISEASNQPQHF. Written as DNA, the CDR3 is TGTGCCATCAGTGAGGCCAGCAATCAGCCCCAGCATTTT.

A remark on this clonotype: This may arise from a read error, as a much more abundant clone is one base away. CDR3 DNA: TGTGCCAGCAGCGCCGGGACTCCCCCTTGGGAGCAGTTCTTC. The encoded protein is CASSAGTPPWEQFF. The rearrangement links TRBV11-2 to TRBJ2-1; D is possibly TRBD2 (6 bases). The CDR3 contains 14 residues. Germline values: CDR1 SGHAT, CDR2 FQNNGV. V lost 5 bases and J 10 bases, leaving 18 bases between the germline ends.

As for this clonotype: This may be a read error: a much more frequent sequence differs by one nucleotide. This rearrangement joins TRBV27 to TRBJ1-1; D call uncertain. Looked up from germline, CDR1 is MNHEY and CDR2 is SMNVEV (reference sequence). CDR3 length: 14 amino acids. CDR3 in amino acids: CVSGLEGMRTEAFF. In nucleotides, the CDR3 is TGTGTCAGCGGTTTGGAGGGAATGCGAACTGAAGCTTTCTTT.

Details on this clonotype: A read error may produce the germline difference seen at one junction end. The chain has TRBV19 and TRBJ1-5; D is perhaps TRBD1 (5 bases). Germline loops: CDR1 LNHDA, CDR2 SQIVND (reference sequence). This CDR3 spans 14 amino acids. The CDR3 DNA reads as TGTGCCAGTAGTATAGTTCAGGGCAAACAGCCCCAGCATTTT. Translation gives CASSIVQGKQPQHF.

This clonotype was recorded many times. The chain recombines TRBV27 with TRBJ2-1; D might be TRBD2 (6 bases). The CDR3 is made up of 17 amino acids. CDR1 is MNHEY and CDR2 is SMNVEV in the germline V gene (reference sequence). Trimming left V 2 bases short and J 1 base short, with 15 bases between. CDR3 sequence reads: CASSLRETLNSYNEQFF. Here the CDR3 DNA reads TGTGCCAGCAGTTTACGGGAGACTCTAAATTCCTACAATGAGCAGTTCTTC.

This clonotype was observed many times. This chain joins TRBV5-1 and TRBJ2-7; TRBD1 matches 9 bases. J lost 1 base, V lost 5 bases, and 4 bases had no gene match. The CDR3 has 14 amino acids. Looked up from germline, CDR1 is SGHRS and CDR2 is YFSETQ. This CDR3 is CASRPGQGSYEQYF. The CDR3, as DNA: TGCGCCAGCAGACCGGGACAGGGTTCCTACGAGCAGTACTTC.

This clonotype was observed a few times. CDR3: CASSLPSGRADTDTQYF. CDR3 nucleotides: TGCGCCAGCAGCTTACCTAGCGGGAGGGCTGACACAGATACGCAGTATTTT. The V and J genes are TRBV5-1 and TRBJ2-3, with 12 bases aligning to TRBD2. The germline V gene has CDR1 SGHRS and CDR2 YFSETQ. J gave up 2 bases and V 2 bases, and 6 bases lay outside the gene matches. This CDR3 region has 17 residues.

At least ten counts were recorded for this clonotype. The chain joins TRBV6-5 to TRBJ2-3, with 7 bases fitting TRBD1. V trimming: 2 bases; J trimming: 0 bases; junction bases outside the gene matches: 8. The length of the CDR3 is 17 residues. The V gene's germline CDR1 is MNHEY and CDR2 SVGAGI. This chain's CDR3 is CASSYGDRQSSTDTQYF. CDR3 nucleotides: TGTGCCAGCAGTTACGGGGACAGACAATCCAGCACAGATACGCAGTATTTT.

This clonotype was seen at least ten times. This rearrangement joins TRBV5-1 to TRBJ1-2; D gene uncertain. This CDR3 is built from 12 residues. Germline V gene data show CDR1 as SGHRS and CDR2 as YFSETQ. V gave up 1 base and J gave up 7 bases, with 8 bases separating them. For the CDR3, the DNA is TGCGCCAGCAGCTTGTCAGGATCTGGCTACACCTTC. This codes for CASSLSGSGYTF.

This clonotype has a count of ten or more. This CDR3 is CASSFTSGDTQYF. The CDR3 bases are TGTGCCAGCAGCTTTACTAGCGGAGATACGCAGTATTTT. The V call is TRBV7-3, the J call TRBJ2-3, with 8 bases lining up with TRBD2. Germline CDR1 reads SGHTA; CDR2 reads FQGTGA. The CDR3 spans 13 residues. Unmatched junction bases numbered 1, after V lost 3 bases and J lost 5 bases.

As regards this clonotype: A single base separates this from a much larger clone, so it may be a read error. The V and J genes are TRBV4-1 and TRBJ1-2; TRBD1 aligns across 7 bases. The CDR3 has 15 amino acids. CDR1 and CDR2 (germline): MGHRA, YSYEKL. CDR3 nucleotide sequence: TGCGCCAGCATCCAACCACCGACAGGGAGAGGAGGCTACACCTTC. The encoded protein is CASIQPPTGRGGYTF.

Ten or more counts support this clonotype. The chain recombines TRBV6-2 or TRBV6-3 with TRBJ1-5; tentative D call: TRBD1 (6 bases). Germline V lookup: CDR1 MNHEY, CDR2 SVGEGT. There are 14 residues in the CDR3. Trimming took off 6 bases at V and 7 bases at J, with 16 bases between the two ends. The CDR3 loop reads CASRNGGARQPQHF. Here the CDR3 DNA reads TGTGCCAGCAGGAACGGGGGGGCGCGGCAGCCCCAGCATTTT.

This clonotype was detected many times. The V and J genes are TRBV6-1 and TRBJ2-5; no definite D call. CDR1 and CDR2 from the germline V gene are MNHNS and SASEGT. The V end lost 6 bases, the J end lost 3 bases, and 5 bases lay between the germline ends. The CDR3 runs to 11 residues. CDR3: CASSSEETQYF. As DNA, the CDR3 is TGTGCCAGCAGCTCCGAAGAGACCCAGTACTTC.

This clonotype occurred many times. The CDR3: CASSMAGTGGNQPQHF. The CDR3 region has the DNA TGTGCCAGTAGTATGGCTGGGACAGGGGGCAATCAGCCCCAGCATTTT. The chain recombines TRBV19 with TRBJ1-5; 10 nucleotides match TRBD1. After removal of 3 bases from V and 2 bases from J, the junction contained 4 bases not matched to a gene. The germline V gene has CDR1 LNHDA and CDR2 SQIVND (reference sequence). The CDR3 sequence is 16 residues long.

This clonotype was detected many times. The CDR3 region has the DNA TGCAGTGCTGGGTTGACAGGGGCCTACGAGCAGTACTTC. Amino acids: CSAGLTGAYEQYF. The chain joins TRBV20-1 to TRBJ2-7, with TRBD1 matching 8 bases. V was pared by 5 bases and J by 2 bases, with 5 bases of the junction left unmatched. The germline V gene has CDR1 DFQATT and CDR2 SNEGSKA (reference sequence). The CDR3 totals 13 residues.

Many counts were recorded for this clonotype. The chain links TRBV20-1 to TRBJ2-7; no clear D gene. The CDR3 totals 14 residues. Per the germline V gene, CDR1 is DFQATT and CDR2 is SNEGSKA (reference sequence). V was pared by 2 bases and J by 0 bases, with 11 bases between. In nucleotides, the CDR3 is TGCAGTGCTAGACCGAGAATAGACTCCTACGAGCAGTACTTC. This codes for CSARPRIDSYEQYF.

This clonotype turned up a few times. V usage is TRBV4-3 and J usage is TRBJ1-1; TRBD1 matches at 9 bases. J lost 3 bases, V lost 1 base, and 9 bases had no gene match. This CDR3 region has 17 residues. Germline-derived CDR1 and CDR2 are LGHNA and YSLEER. CDR3 protein: CASSQGPPTGGDTEAFF. CDR3 sequence (DNA): TGCGCCAGCAGCCAAGGACCCCCGACAGGGGGTGACACTGAAGCTTTCTTT.